The T cell receptor beta chain under discussion was sequenced for a study of cytomegalovirus exposure and HLA in healthy donors. Primers: 60 Vbeta forward and 13 Jbeta reverse. Profiling relied on immunoSEQ multiplex PCR, and the TCRdb table lists in-frame clones only, not all of them. The table has 150,000 to 180,000 clones, about 85% seen once. Broader study findings: Accurate prediction of most subjects' HLA-A and HLA-B alleles from TCR beta sequences was reported. It was in a later analysis that TCR association rates were seen to vary by HLA locus, highest for DRB1 and lowest for HLA-C. The study recorded about 150 TCR beta chains that were cytomegalovirus-associated. When analyzed later, a missense DCLRE1C variant was found to be linked to TCR beta V- and J-gene trimming.

For this clone: The antigen remains unidentified.

The sequence was obtained from a man in his thirties or forties in good health and CMV-seropositive. The sequenced sample was PBMCs.

CDR3 DNA: TGTGCCAGCTCACCACGGGATGGCGGGAGCGAGGTCCAGTTCTTC. Its translation: CASSPRDGGSEVQFF. This chain uses TRBV18 with TRBJ2-1; TRBD2 agrees at 7 bases. In germline, CDR1 is KGHSH, CDR2 LQKENI. V lost 1 base to trimming and J lost 13 bases; unmatched junction nucleotides: 13. CDR3 size: 15 residues.